The clone carrying this T cell receptor beta chain was counted ten times or more. The data derive from a study of T cells in Graves' hyperthyroidism and ophthalmopathy. TCR beta CDR3 regions were amplified from RNA transcripts. A first-round RT-PCR of the TCR CDR3 used the HTBI primer set. Via MiXCR, TCRdb re-called the multiplex PCR reads, giving one row per CDR3 protein. Found here are under 800,000 distinct CDR3 sequences, around 15% of them singletons; the top ten hold roughly 10%. Together with thyroid ultrasound, orbital computed tomography, serum thyroxine and TRAb, clinical symptoms were used for diagnoses. The CDR3 spans 11 residues. V was trimmed by 1 base and J by 12 bases, leaving 7 bases between them. In germline, CDR1 is SGHTA, CDR2 FQGNSA.

This chain joins TRBV7-2 and TRBJ2-1; D unresolved. The material sequenced was blood. This TCR came from a woman aged 18 to 35 with Graves' hyperthyroidism. CDR3 residues: CASSLGILQFF. The CDR3 nucleotides read TGTGCCAGCAGCTTAGGGATATTGCAGTTCTTC. Combining the CDR3 with reference TRBV7-2 and TRBJ2-1 gives the whole variable domain GAGVSQSPSNKVTEKGKDVELRCDPISGHTALYWYRQSLGQGLEFLIYFQGNSAPDKSGLPSDRFSAERTGGSVSTLTIQRTQQEDSAVYLCASSLGILQFFGPGTRLTVL.